What follows describes a single TCR beta chain. The target of this receptor is not known. No clone much larger than this one lies a single base away; base qualities are absent. This record belongs to a study of shared clonotypes between healthy human individuals (dated by TCRdb to the early 2020s). For the study in its entirety: A few men and two women, aged 18 to 49 years, made up the cohort. For each donor, CD4 naive and CD4 memory were each run on three plates, CD8 naive on two plates, and CD8 memory on one plate. Blood TCR repertoires of 5 or 6 healthy adults were deeply sequenced to estimate repertoire size and the extent of clonotype sharing between individuals. Different laboratories and diverse techniques were used to prepare libraries and sequence TCR repertoires, to increase sequencing depth and limit assay-specific biases. Between about 0.85 and 9.5 billion PBMCs per donor were obtained by leukapheresis. General conclusions and limits of the study: Because the study included a small number of donors, the genetic and exposure-history diversity represented was limited. Pairwise subsampling led to the expectation that sequencing depth would affect the degree of clonotype sharing among donors. Incomplete sequencing was indicated by rarefaction of sorted-subset datasets, despite the large sequencing depth. Estimated clonotype richness was generally larger for naive than for memory subsets. Sampling was limited to blood, and TCR repertoires in tissue likely differ from TCR repertoires in blood. When a few donors were compared, the shared fraction of clonotypes was 5% to 6.5% for naive CD4, about 4% for naive CD8, roughly 2.5% for memory CD4, and 0.35% to 0.4% for memory CD8. Higher generation probabilities were observed for clonotypes shared by all four sorted-subset donors than for non-shared clonotypes.

CD8 naive samples consisted of CD45RO-negative cells that were positively selected for CCR7, yielding a CD45RA+CCR7+ population without TemRA cells. Healthy HIV-negative adults with no recently reported acute infections or vaccinations were included as donors. Every donor was a Caucasian adult living in Nashville, Tennessee, USA. Blood was obtained by leukapheresis, after which PBMCs were separated by Ficoll-Histopaque density gradient centrifugation and cryopreserved in liquid nitrogen vapor phase. Purity and quantity of every magnetically sorted T cell population were checked by analytical flow cytometry. Genomic DNA was isolated from each sorted fraction and quantified by UV absorbance on a Nanodrop 2000c. Taken from cysteine to phenylalanine, the CDR3 has 14 residues. Kept here is only the CDR3 DNA, which spans 42 bases and is read in frame from base 1. V loses 3 bases, J loses 6 bases, and the germline ends lie 15 bases apart. The germline V gene (reference sequence) provides CDR1 LNHDA and CDR2 SQIVND.

TCR CDR3 regions were amplified from genomic DNA by multiplex PCR using the deep immunoSEQ assay. Extracted genomic DNA from each cell subset was spread evenly across all wells of several immunoSEQ 96-well plates, with each plate serving as a replicate. For sorted subsets, roughly 0.2 ug genomic DNA, equal to tens of thousands of T cell genomes, was loaded into each replicate PCR. Purified libraries were measured with a Qubit 3.0 fluorometer, size-checked on a Bioanalyzer 2100, and measured again with the KAPA Library Quantification kit. A separate single-read 150-cycle Illumina NextSeq 550 flow cell was used to sequence each immunoSEQ 96-well plate. The original pipeline was this. The immunoSEQ output contained only junctional sequences without quality scores, so filtering could not match that applied to full-length reads. To assign V/J genes and CDR3, sequences were annotated against IMGT germline references using PyIR, a Python wrapper for IgBLAST v1.9. Any read was removed if the V/J assignment was weak (E-value above 1e-6), the CDR3 was missing, or the read contained stop codons, out-of-frame junctions, or ambiguous translated residues. V3J clonotypes were defined as sequences sharing an identical inferred V gene, J gene, and CDR3 amino acid sequence. Percentage overlap between repertoires was computed as shared unique clonotypes divided by the size of the smaller repertoire. RTK rarefaction, the Chao1 estimator, and Recon v2.1 estimates of unobserved clonotypes were used to assess repertoire richness. OLGA was used to compute generation probabilities for all TCRbeta clonotypes that the gDNA method yielded from four donors. The immuneACCESS repertoire file appears here via TCRdb, limited to in-frame rearrangements. These files lack a portion of the clones; in checked studies, under half of the deficit traces to unresolved V genes, and the cause of the others is not known. V and J calls and clone size come straight from that table; D and trimming were deduced from the DNA. The sample table shows about 2.1 million clones, and around 93% are seen once. Under 2% of the sample rests with the top ten.

Sequenced input: naive CD8+ T cells from PBMCs. In light of the paper, this sample's cell subset or site label describes: CD45RA+CCR7+. Recombination joined TRBV19 with TRBJ2-7; the D segment could be TRBD2, given 5 matching bases. This TCR was sampled from a man younger than 35 in good health. Some clones in this sample may be carry-over from other donors' samples. The CDR3 has the sequence CASSIGPIGIEQYF. The sequenced DNA is TGTGCCAGTAGTATTGGCCCCATCGGGATCGAGCAGTACTTC.